These T cell receptor beta chains were read from a single sample in a study of T cell responses to AZD1222 COVID-19 vaccine. The repertoire was sequenced with immunoSEQ multiplex PCR; TCRdb's copy has only in-frame clones and lacks some. The sample yields 100,000 to 150,000 clones, around 92% seen once. Sequencing was performed on peripheral blood, taken 28 days after the second AZD1222 dose. These receptors all come from an adult who received the AZD1222 COVID-19 vaccine. Each CDR3 is given with its conserved first and last residue. Fields, in order: D gene, clone size, J gene, V gene, CDR3 protein, CDR3 DNA. The D gene is left open where the match is weak. Clone size is not always given. Where it is, it says once, few, many or a class for expanded clones.

D gene: -
clone size: -
J gene: TRBJ1-1
V gene: TRBV19
CDR3 protein: CASSRRNTEAFF
CDR3 DNA: TGTGCCAGTAGCCGAAGGAACACTGAAGCTTTCTTT

D gene: -
clone size: -
J gene: TRBJ1-1
V gene: TRBV14
CDR3 protein: CASGSQGSAEAFF
CDR3 DNA: TGTGCCAGCGGTAGTCAGGGGTCCGCTGAAGCTTTCTTT

D gene: -
clone size: once
J gene: TRBJ2-7
V gene: TRBV6-1
CDR3 protein: CASSDRNSYEQYF
CDR3 DNA: TGTGCCAGCAGTGATAGGAACTCCTACGAGCAGTACTTC

D gene: -
clone size: -
J gene: TRBJ1-5
V gene: TRBV28
CDR3 protein: CASSLIGKRGNQPQHF
CDR3 DNA: TGTGCCAGCAGTTTAATCGGGAAGAGGGGCAATCAGCCCCAGCATTTT

D gene: -
clone size: once
J gene: TRBJ1-1
V gene: TRBV2
CDR3 protein: CASSRKTPVNTEAFF
CDR3 DNA: TGTGCCAGCAGCCGAAAGACACCCGTGAACACTGAAGCTTTCTTT

D gene: -
clone size: -
J gene: TRBJ1-6
V gene: TRBV18
CDR3 protein: CASSLIQGVGGDSPLHF
CDR3 DNA: TGTGCCAGCTCACTGATACAGGGAGTCGGAGGGGATTCACCCCTCCACTTT

D gene: -
clone size: -
J gene: TRBJ1-1
V gene: TRBV24-1
CDR3 protein: CATSDLDRNTEAFF
CDR3 DNA: TGTGCCACCAGTGATTTGGACAGAAACACTGAAGCTTTCTTT

D gene: TRBD2
clone size: -
J gene: TRBJ2-7
V gene: TRBV4-1
CDR3 protein: CASSQTSGSSYEQYF
CDR3 DNA: TGCGCCAGCAGCCAAACTAGCGGGAGCTCCTACGAGCAGTACTTC

D gene: -
clone size: -
J gene: TRBJ1-2
V gene: TRBV11-2
CDR3 protein: CASSPGNYGYTF
CDR3 DNA: TGTGCCAGCAGCCCAGGGAACTATGGCTACACCTTC

D gene: TRBD1
clone size: few
J gene: TRBJ1-4
V gene: TRBV28
CDR3 protein: CASSFQDRTTNEKLFF
CDR3 DNA: TGTGCCAGCAGTTTTCAGGACAGGACCACTAATGAAAAACTGTTTTTT

D gene: -
clone size: -
J gene: TRBJ1-1
V gene: TRBV29-1
CDR3 protein: CSAANTEAFF
CDR3 DNA: TGCAGCGCAGCAAACACTGAAGCTTTCTTT